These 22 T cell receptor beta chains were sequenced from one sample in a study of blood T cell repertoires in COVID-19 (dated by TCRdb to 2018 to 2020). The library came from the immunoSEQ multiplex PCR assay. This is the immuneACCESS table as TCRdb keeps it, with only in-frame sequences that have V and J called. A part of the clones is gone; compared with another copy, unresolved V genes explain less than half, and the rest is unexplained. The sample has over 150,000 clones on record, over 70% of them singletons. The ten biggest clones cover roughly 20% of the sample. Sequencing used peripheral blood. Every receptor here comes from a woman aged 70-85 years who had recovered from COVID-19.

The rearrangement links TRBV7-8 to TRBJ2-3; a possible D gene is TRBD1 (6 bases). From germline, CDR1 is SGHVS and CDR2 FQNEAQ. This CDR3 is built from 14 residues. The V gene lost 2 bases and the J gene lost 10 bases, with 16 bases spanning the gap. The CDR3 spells CASSLTGQSAAQYF. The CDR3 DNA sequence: TGTGCCAGCAGCTTAACCGGACAGTCTGCCGCGCAGTATTTT.

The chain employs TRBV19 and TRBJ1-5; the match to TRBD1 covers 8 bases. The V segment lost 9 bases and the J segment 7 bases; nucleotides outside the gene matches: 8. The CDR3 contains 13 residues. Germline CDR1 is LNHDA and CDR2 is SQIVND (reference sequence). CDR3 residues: CASAGTGGQPQHF. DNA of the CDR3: TGTGCCAGCGCCGGGACAGGAGGCCAGCCCCAGCATTTT. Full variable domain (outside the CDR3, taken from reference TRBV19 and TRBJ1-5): DGGITQSPKYLFRKEGQNVTLSCEQNLNHDAMYWYRQDPGQGLRLIYYSQIVNDFQKGDIAEGYSVSREKKESFPLTVTSAQKNPTAFYLCASAGTGGQPQHFGDGTRLSIL.

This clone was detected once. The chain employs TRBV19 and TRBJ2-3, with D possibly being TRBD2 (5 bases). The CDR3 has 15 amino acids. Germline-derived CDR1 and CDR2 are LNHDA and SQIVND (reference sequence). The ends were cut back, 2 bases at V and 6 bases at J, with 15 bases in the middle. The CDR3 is CASSILRGDKDTQYF. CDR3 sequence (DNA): TGTGCCAGTAGTATACTCCGGGGTGATAAGGATACGCAGTATTTT.

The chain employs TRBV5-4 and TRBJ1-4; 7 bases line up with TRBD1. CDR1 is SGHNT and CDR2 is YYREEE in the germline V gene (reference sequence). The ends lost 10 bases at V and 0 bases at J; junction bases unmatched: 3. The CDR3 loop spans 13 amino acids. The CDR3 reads CASGGPTNEKLFF. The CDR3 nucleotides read TGTGCCTCAGGGGGGCCAACTAATGAAAAACTGTTTTTT.

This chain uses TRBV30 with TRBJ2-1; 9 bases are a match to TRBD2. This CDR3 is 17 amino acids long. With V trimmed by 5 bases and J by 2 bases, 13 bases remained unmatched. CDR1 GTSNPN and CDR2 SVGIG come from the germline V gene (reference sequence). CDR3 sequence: CAWRGGRGGAAYNEQFF. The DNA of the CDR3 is TGTGCCTGGCGGGGGGGCCGCGGGGGGGCGGCCTACAATGAGCAGTTCTTC.

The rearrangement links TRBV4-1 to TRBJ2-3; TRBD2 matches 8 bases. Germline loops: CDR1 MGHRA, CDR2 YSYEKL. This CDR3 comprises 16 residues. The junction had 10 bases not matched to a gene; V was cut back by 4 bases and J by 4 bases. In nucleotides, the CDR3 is TGCGCCAGCAGCCGGGGGACTAGAGACCCCCCAGATACGCAGTATTTT. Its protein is CASSRGTRDPPDTQYF.

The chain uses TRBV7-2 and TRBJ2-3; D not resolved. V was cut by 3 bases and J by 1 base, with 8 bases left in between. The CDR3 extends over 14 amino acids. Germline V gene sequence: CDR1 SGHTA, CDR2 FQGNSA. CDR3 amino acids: CASSFAARTDTQYF. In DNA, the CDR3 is TGTGCCAGCAGCTTTGCAGCGCGCACAGATACGCAGTATTTT. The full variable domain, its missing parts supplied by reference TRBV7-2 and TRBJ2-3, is GAGVSQSPSNKVTEKGKDVELRCDPISGHTALYWYRQSLGQGLEFLIYFQGNSAPDKSGLPSDRFSAERTGGSVSTLTIQRTQQEDSAVYLCASSFAARTDTQYFGPGTRLTVL.

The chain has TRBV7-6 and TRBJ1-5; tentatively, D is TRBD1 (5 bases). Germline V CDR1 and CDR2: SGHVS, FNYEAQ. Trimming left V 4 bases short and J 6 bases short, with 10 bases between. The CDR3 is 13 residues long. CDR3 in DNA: TGTGCCAGCAGCTCCCAAAGGGGTCAGCCCCAGCATTTT. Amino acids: CASSSQRGQPQHF.

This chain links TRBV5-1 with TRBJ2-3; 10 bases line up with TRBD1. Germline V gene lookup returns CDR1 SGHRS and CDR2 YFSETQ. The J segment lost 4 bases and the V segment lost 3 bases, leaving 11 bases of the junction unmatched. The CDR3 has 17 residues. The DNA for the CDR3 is TGCGCCAGCAGCTCTCAGGGGGGGACAGGGGCCGCAGATACGCAGTATTTT. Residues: CASSSQGGTGAADTQYF.

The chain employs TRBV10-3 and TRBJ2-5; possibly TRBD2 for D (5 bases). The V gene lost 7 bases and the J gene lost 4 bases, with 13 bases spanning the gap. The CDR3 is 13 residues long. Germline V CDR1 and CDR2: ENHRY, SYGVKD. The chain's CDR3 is CAITRGSAETQYF. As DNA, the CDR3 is TGTGCCATCACCCGGGGTAGCGCAGAGACCCAGTACTTC.

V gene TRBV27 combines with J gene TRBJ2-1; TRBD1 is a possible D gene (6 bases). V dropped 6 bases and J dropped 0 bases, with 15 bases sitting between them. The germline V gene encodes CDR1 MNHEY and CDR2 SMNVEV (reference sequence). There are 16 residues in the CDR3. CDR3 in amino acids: CASSPTDSFSYNEQFF. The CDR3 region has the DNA TGTGCCAGCAGCCCCACGGACAGCTTCTCCTACAATGAGCAGTTCTTC.

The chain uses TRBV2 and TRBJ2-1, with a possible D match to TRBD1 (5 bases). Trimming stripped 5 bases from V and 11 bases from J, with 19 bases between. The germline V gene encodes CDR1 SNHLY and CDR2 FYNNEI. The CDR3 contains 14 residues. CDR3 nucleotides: TGTGCCAGCAGTCAAGGGGCAGGGTCCCTCCAGCAGTTCTTC. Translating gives CASSQGAGSLQQFF.

The CDR3 DNA sequence: TGTGCCAGCAGTTTACGCACCACCCTAGCTGGGGACGGGGAGCTGTTTTTT. Amino acids: CASSLRTTLAGDGELFF. The chain uses TRBV27 and TRBJ2-2, with D perhaps matching TRBD2 (5 bases). With 2 bases removed from V and 7 bases from J, the gap between germline ends came to 20 bases. CDR3 length equals 17 residues. Germline-derived CDR1 and CDR2 are MNHEY and SMNVEV (reference sequence).

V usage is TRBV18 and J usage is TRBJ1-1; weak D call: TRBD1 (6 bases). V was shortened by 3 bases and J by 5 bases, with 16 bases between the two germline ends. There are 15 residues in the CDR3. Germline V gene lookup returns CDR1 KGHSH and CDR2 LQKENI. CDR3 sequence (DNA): TGTGCCAGCTCACCTAGGACAGAGGGGGGGACTGAAGCTTTCTTT. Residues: CASSPRTEGGTEAFF.

CDR3 DNA: TGTGCCAGTAGTATGACCGGGGTTGGTTCACCCCTCCACTTT. Its protein product is CASSMTGVGSPLHF. J is TRBJ1-6 and V is TRBV19; D unclear. The CDR3 totals 14 residues. CDR1 is LNHDA, CDR2 SQIVND, per germline (reference sequence). V lost 3 bases and J 9 bases, leaving 12 bases between the germline ends.

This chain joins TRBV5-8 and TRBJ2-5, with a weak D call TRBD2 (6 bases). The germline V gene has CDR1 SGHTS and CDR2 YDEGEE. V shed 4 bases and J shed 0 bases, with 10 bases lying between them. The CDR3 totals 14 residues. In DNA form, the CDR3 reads TGTGCCAGCAGCCCGGGGGTGTACCAAGAGACCCAGTACTTC. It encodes CASSPGVYQETQYF.

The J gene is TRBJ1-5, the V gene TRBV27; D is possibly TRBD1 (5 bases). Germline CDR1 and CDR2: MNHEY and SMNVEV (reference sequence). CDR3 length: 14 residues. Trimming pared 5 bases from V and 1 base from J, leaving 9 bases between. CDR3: CASSRGLSNQPQHF. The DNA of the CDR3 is TGTGCCAGCAGTAGGGGCTTAAGCAATCAGCCCCAGCATTTT.

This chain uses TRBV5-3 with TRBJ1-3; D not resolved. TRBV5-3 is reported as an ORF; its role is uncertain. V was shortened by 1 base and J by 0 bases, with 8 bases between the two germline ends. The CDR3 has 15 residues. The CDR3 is CARSLRGISGNTIYF. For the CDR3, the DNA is TGTGCCAGAAGCTTGCGCGGGATCTCTGGAAACACCATATATTTT.

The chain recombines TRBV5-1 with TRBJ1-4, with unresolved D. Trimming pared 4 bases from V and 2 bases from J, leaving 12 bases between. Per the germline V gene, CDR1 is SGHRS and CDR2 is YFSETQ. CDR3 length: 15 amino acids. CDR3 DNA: TGCGCCAGCAGCCCGGGATTGTCGACTAATGAAAAACTGTTTTTT. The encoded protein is CASSPGLSTNEKLFF.

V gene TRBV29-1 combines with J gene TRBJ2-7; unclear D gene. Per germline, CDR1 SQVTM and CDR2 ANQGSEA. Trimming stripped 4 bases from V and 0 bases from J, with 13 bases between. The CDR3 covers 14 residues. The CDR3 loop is CSVAHGRSSYEQYF. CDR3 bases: TGCAGCGTTGCCCACGGCAGGTCCTCCTACGAGCAGTACTTC.

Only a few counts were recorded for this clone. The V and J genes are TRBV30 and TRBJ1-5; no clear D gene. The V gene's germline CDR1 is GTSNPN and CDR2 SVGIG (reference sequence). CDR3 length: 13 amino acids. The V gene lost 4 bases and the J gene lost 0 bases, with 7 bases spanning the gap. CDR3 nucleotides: TGTGCCTGGAACAGATATAGCAATCAGCCCCAGCATTTT. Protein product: CAWNRYSNQPQHF.

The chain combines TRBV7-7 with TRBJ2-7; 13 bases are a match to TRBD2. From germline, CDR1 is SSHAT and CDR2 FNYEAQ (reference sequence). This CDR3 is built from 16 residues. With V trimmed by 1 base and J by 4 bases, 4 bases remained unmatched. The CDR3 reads CASSLGTSGSPYEQYF. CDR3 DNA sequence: TGTGCCAGCAGCTTAGGGACTAGCGGGAGTCCGTACGAGCAGTACTTC.